The 9 T cell receptor beta chains reported below all come from one sample, sequenced in a study of blood T cells in healthy people across ages (dated by TCRdb to 2013 to 2016). Libraries were built with 5' RACE. Sequencing used an Illumina HiSeq 2500. The second PCR ran for roughly 6 to 11 cycles and used a J-beta primer mix along with a sample-barcoded 5' primer. Clones were called with MiXCR by TCRdb after fastp trimmed the public reads at Q25, and only in-frame beta chains were retained. Duplicate CDR3 protein sequences are folded into a single record with the most common DNA and genes. Across this sample there are around 900,000 distinct CDR3 sequences, with 29% seen only once. In total, the top ten clones hold approximately 15% of the sample. Sequenced input: blood. The receptors come from a woman of 80 years or more in good health.

This chain connects TRBV6-2 or TRBV6-3 to TRBJ2-1; D is perhaps TRBD2 (6 bases). The germline V and J ends were trimmed by 6 bases and 9 bases, with 15 bases remaining between them. The CDR3 loop spans 13 amino acids. The germline V gene has CDR1 MNHEY and CDR2 SVGEGT. Written as DNA, the CDR3 is TGTGCCAGCAGCTCCGGCGGGGTGGGTGAGCAGTTCTTC. Translating it yields CASSSGGVGEQFF.

In its sample, this clonotype was seen a few times. V gene TRBV20-1 combines with J gene TRBJ1-5; the D gene is possibly TRBD1 (5 bases). The CDR3 totals 15 residues. Germline lookup yields CDR1 DFQATT and CDR2 SNEGSKA (reference sequence). The V end lost 1 base, the J end lost 1 base, and 11 bases lay between the germline ends. The CDR3 DNA reads TGCAGTGCTAGAGTCGCGGCAGGGAGCAATCAGCCCCAGCATTTT. It encodes CSARVAAGSNQPQHF.

The chain combines TRBV7-7 with TRBJ2-5; D is possibly TRBD2 (5 bases). Germline CDR1 reads SSHAT; CDR2 reads FNYEAQ (reference sequence). The CDR3 has 14 amino acids. V was cut by 3 bases and J by 5 bases, with 13 bases left in between. CDR3 DNA: TGTGCCAGCAGCTTTCAGCCAGGCGGGGAGACCCAGTACTTC. The encoded protein is CASSFQPGGETQYF.

As for this clonotype: Because it lacks the conserved phenylalanine or tryptophan at the end, this CDR3 is likely a read error. The chain joins TRBV2 to TRBJ2-1; TRBD2 might be the D (5 bases). The CDR3 contains 15 residues. CDR1 is SNHLY and CDR2 is FYNNEI in the germline V gene. The CDR3 DNA reads as TGTGCCAGCAGCGCGACGGGGAACCTCTTTAATGGGCAGTTCGTC. Protein sequence: CASSATGNLFNGQFV.

This clonotype was seen only a few times. V gene TRBV7-9 combines with J gene TRBJ1-1; D is perhaps TRBD1 (5 bases). Trimming left V 1 base short and J 2 bases short, with 11 bases between. Germline CDR1 is SEHNR and CDR2 is FQNEAQ (reference sequence). This CDR3 is 15 amino acids long. CDR3: CASSLGTRDNTEAFF. The CDR3 DNA reads TGTGCCAGCAGCTTAGGAACCAGGGACAACACTGAAGCTTTCTTT. The full variable domain, completed using reference TRBV7-9 and TRBJ1-1, is DTGVSQNPRHKITKRGQNVTFRCDPISEHNRLYWYRQTLGQGPEFLTYFQNEAQLEKSRLLSDRFSAERPKGSFSTLEIQRTEQGDSAMYLCASSLGTRDNTEAFFGQGTRLTVV.

On this clonotype itself: A much bigger clone sits one base away, suggesting this may be a read error. The chain couples TRBV6-6 to TRBJ2-1, with D hard to call. The CDR3 loop spans 12 amino acids. V shed 1 base and J shed 8 bases, with 6 bases lying between them. Per germline, CDR1 MNHNY and CDR2 SVGAGI (reference sequence). CDR3 DNA sequence: TGTGCCAGCAGTTACTTGGGGTATGAGCAGTTCTTC. Translation: CASSYLGYEQFF.

This clonotype was observed a single time. The V call is TRBV7-2, the J call TRBJ1-1, with 11 nucleotides matching TRBD1. This CDR3 region has 15 residues. CDR1 and CDR2 (germline): SGHTA, FQGNSA. Trimming took 4 bases from V and 6 from J; bases not matched to a gene: 7. The CDR3 DNA follows: TGTGCCAGCAGCTCCGGACAGGGGGCGGGAGCTGAAGCTTTCTTT. Amino acids: CASSSGQGAGAEAFF.

In this sample, this clonotype turned up many times. J is TRBJ2-1 and V is TRBV5-1; TRBD2 agrees at 12 bases. The trim removed 1 base at V and 4 bases at J, leaving 3 bases unmatched. The CDR3 runs to 16 residues. Germline loops: CDR1 SGHRS, CDR2 YFSETQ. The CDR3 sequence: CASSLTSGGLYNEQFF. CDR3 nucleotides: TGCGCCAGCAGCTTGACTAGCGGGGGGCTGTACAATGAGCAGTTCTTC.

This clonotype was picked up a small number of times. The chain uses TRBV10-2 and TRBJ1-5; D gene unclear. Deletions cut 3 bases from V and 0 bases from J, with 18 bases between. CDR1 WSHSY and CDR2 SAAADI come from the germline V gene. The CDR3 is made up of 18 amino acids. CDR3 in amino acids: CASSEPARSAFSNQPQHF. The CDR3, as DNA: TGCGCCAGCAGTGAACCCGCCCGATCAGCCTTTAGCAATCAGCCCCAGCATTTT.